This TCR beta chain is drawn from a study of cytomegalovirus exposure and HLA in healthy donors. Use of 60 Vbeta and 13 Jbeta primers characterized the PCR. In the authors' methods: Around 10 million shared chains were among about 80 million unique TCR beta chains counted in a later analysis. Produced via immunoSEQ multiplex PCR; TCRdb's table is partial and in-frame only. The V and J calls and the clone size are those of that table, but D and trimming were determined from the DNA. The sample consists of about 82,000 clones, 55% to 65% of them appearing once. V dropped 1 base and J dropped 8; count of bases not matched to a gene: 3. CDR3 length equals 14 residues. Germline values: CDR1 SGHTA, CDR2 FQGNSA. The donors were healthy bone marrow donors. Concerning this clone itself: Its cognate antigen is unknown.

Overall study findings and caveats: Within an earlier analysis, most TCR beta V segments proved productive either about 87% or about 30% of the time.

The sequence was collected from a woman aged 40 to 49 in good health and CMV-seropositive. The rearrangement links TRBV7-2 to TRBJ1-2; 11 nucleotides line up with TRBD1. Sequenced material: PBMCs. The CDR3 protein is CASSLEGQGGGYTF. CDR3 coding DNA: TGTGCCAGCAGCTTAGAGGGACAGGGGGGCGGCTACACCTTC.